The present entry profiles one TCR beta chain with its context. The data are from a study of regulatory T cells in long-lasting Graves disease. Both iRepertoire HTBI primers and Arm-PCR of CDR3 regions were used to build the TCR beta libraries. TCRdb itself ran the multiplex PCR reads through MiXCR, one entry per CDR3 protein. The sample has some 340,000 distinct CDR3 sequences; approximately 23% are singletons. This CDR3 is 14 amino acids long. Trimming took off 5 bases at V and 2 bases at J, with 13 bases between the two ends. The germline CDR1 and CDR2 sequences are MNHEY and SVGEGT. Time point: persistent/refractory GD, antithyroid drugs over 5 years with positive TRAb. PBMCs provided the RNA from which the TCR library was made.

This chain joins TRBV6-2 or TRBV6-3 and TRBJ2-7; weak D call: TRBD1 (6 bases). The clonotype originates from a woman in her forties with Graves disease. The specimen comprised peripheral blood mononuclear cells (PBMCs), sampled when the disease was refractory, from a patient treated with antithyroid drugs. The DNA for the CDR3 is TGTGCCAGCAGTGTCCACAGGGAGCCCTACGAGCAGTACTTC. Its protein is CASSVHREPYEQYF.